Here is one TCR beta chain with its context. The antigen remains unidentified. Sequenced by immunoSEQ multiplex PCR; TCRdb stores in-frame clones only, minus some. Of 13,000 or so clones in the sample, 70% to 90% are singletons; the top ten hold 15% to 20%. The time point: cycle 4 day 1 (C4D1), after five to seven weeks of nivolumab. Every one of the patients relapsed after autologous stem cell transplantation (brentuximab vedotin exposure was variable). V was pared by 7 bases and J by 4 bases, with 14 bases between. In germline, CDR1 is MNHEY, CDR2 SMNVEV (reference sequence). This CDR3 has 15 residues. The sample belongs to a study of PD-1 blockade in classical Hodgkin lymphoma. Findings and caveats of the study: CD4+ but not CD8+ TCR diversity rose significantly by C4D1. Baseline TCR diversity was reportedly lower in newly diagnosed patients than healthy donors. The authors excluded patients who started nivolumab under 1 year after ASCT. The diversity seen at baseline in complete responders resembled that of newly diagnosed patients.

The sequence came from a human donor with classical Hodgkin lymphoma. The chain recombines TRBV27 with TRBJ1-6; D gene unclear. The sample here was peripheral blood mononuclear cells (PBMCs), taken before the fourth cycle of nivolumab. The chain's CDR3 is CASTHGPDYNSPLHF. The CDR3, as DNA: TGTGCCAGCACCCATGGCCCCGATTATAATTCACCCCTCCACTTT.